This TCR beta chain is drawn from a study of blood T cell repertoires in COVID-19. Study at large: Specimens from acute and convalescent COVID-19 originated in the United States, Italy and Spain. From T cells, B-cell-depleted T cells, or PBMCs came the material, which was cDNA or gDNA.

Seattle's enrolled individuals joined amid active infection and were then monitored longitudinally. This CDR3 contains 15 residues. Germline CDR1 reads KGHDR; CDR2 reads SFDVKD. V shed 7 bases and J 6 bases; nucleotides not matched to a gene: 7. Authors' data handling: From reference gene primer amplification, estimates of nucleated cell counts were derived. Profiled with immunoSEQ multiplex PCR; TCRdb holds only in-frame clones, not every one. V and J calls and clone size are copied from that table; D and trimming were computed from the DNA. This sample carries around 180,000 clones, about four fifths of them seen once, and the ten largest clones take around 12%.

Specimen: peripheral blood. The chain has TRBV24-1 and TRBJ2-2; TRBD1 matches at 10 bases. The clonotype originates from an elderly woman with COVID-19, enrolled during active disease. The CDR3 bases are TGTGCCACCAGCCCGGGACAGGGGATCGCCGGGGAGCTGTTTTTT. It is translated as CATSPGQGIAGELFF.